This T cell receptor beta chain originates from a study of T cell repertoires in cytomegalovirus infection. Across the study: In public TCR beta signatures, there were indications of both CMV infection and matching HLA type.

CDR3 length equals 15 residues. Losses at the gene ends were 0 bases for V and 5 bases for J; bases not matched to a gene: 6. Germline V gene sequence: CDR1 MNHEY, CDR2 SMNVEV (reference sequence). Of note for this clonotype: Its antigen is unknown.

TCRdb re-called the reads through MiXCR, storing one row per CDR3 protein. The sample lists about 600,000 distinct CDR3 sequences, 20% to 30% occurring once. General study points: Identification of carriers of CMV plus the relevant HLA was performed using cumulative public TCR beta family frequency.

This TCR was recovered from a human donor in good health (CMV status not recorded). Some clones in this sample may be carry-over from other donors' samples. The genes are TRBV27 and TRBJ1-1, with 7 bases lining up with TRBD1. Sequenced sample: CD8+ T cells from PBMCs. CDR3: CASSLSETGSTEAFF. In DNA, the CDR3 is TGTGCCAGCAGTTTATCCGAGACAGGGTCTACTGAAGCTTTCTTT.